These 10 T cell receptor beta chains came from one sample sequenced in a study of blood T cell repertoires in COVID-19. Only in-frame clones appear in the TCRdb table, and some are missing; sequencing was by immunoSEQ multiplex PCR. The sample has just under 95,000 clones; around 81% are singletons. The sequencing input was peripheral blood. The receptors stem from a man aged 45-65 years who had recovered from COVID-19.

J is TRBJ2-7 and V is TRBV4-3; D gene ambiguous. The CDR3 extends over 15 amino acids. The germline V gene has CDR1 LGHNA and CDR2 YSLEER. The V gene lost 4 bases and the J gene lost 0 bases, with 13 bases spanning the gap. The CDR3 region has the DNA TGCGCCAGCAGCCTTGCGTGGTTCCCCTCCTACGAGCAGTACTTC. Its translation is CASSLAWFPSYEQYF.

This chain uses TRBV5-1 with TRBJ1-6, with D uncertain. There are 14 residues in the CDR3. The germline V and J ends were trimmed by 2 bases and 5 bases, with 8 bases remaining between them. CDR1 is SGHRS, CDR2 YFSETQ, per germline. The CDR3 reads CASSFLTDNSPLHF. The CDR3 DNA follows: TGCGCCAGCAGCTTTCTCACAGATAATTCACCCCTCCACTTT.

This chain joins TRBV11-2 and TRBJ1-2; 7 bases are a match to TRBD1. V lost 0 bases to trimming and J lost 7 bases; unmatched junction nucleotides: 14. CDR3 length equals 17 residues. Germline V gene data show CDR1 as SGHAT and CDR2 as FQNNGV. The DNA for the CDR3 is TGTGCCAGCAGCTTAGATCCCCGAAATGGACAGGTTGGTGGCTACACCTTC. The encoded protein is CASSLDPRNGQVGGYTF. Full variable domain (rest looked up from reference TRBV11-2 and TRBJ1-2): EAGVAQSPRYKIIEKRQSVAFWCNPISGHATLYWYQQILGQGPKLLIQFQNNGVVDDSQLPKDRFSAERLKGVDSTLKIQPAKLEDSAVYLCASSLDPRNGQVGGYTFGSGTRLTVV.

This sequence joins TRBV27 and TRBJ1-1; 7 bases align to TRBD1. Germline V gene sequence: CDR1 MNHEY, CDR2 SMNVEV (reference sequence). The J segment lost 6 bases and the V segment lost 0 bases, leaving 1 base of the junction unmatched. The CDR3 totals 13 residues. The CDR3 reads CASSLSGGSEAFF. Here the CDR3 DNA reads TGTGCCAGCAGTTTATCAGGGGGCTCTGAAGCTTTCTTT.

This chain links TRBV2 with TRBJ2-3; no clear D. The V and J ends lost 5 bases and 1 base respectively, with 4 bases between them. This CDR3 is 12 amino acids long. Per the germline V gene, CDR1 is SNHLY and CDR2 is FYNNEI. The CDR3 DNA reads TGTGCCAGCAGTTGGCGCACAGATACGCAGTATTTT. Its protein product is CASSWRTDTQYF.

This clone was recorded a few times. This chain connects TRBV5-1 to TRBJ2-2; TRBD2 might be the D (5 bases). The V gene lost 1 base and the J gene lost 5 bases, with 12 bases spanning the gap. Germline V gives CDR1 SGHRS, CDR2 YFSETQ. The CDR3 contains 15 residues. CDR3 in amino acids: CASSLWGVGTGELFF. CDR3 nucleotides: TGCGCCAGCAGCTTGTGGGGAGTAGGTACCGGGGAGCTGTTTTTT.

The J gene is TRBJ2-7, the V gene TRBV9, with 11 bases aligning to TRBD2. Germline-derived CDR1 and CDR2 are SGDLS and YYNGEE. V shed 3 bases and J 6 bases; nucleotides not matched to a gene: 8. CDR3 size: 15 residues. The CDR3 loop reads CASSAETSGVGEQYF. In DNA form, the CDR3 reads TGTGCCAGCAGCGCGGAGACTAGCGGGGTAGGCGAGCAGTACTTC.

The chain carries TRBV11-2 and TRBJ2-1, with a weak D call TRBD1 (6 bases). Germline lookup yields CDR1 SGHAT and CDR2 FQNNGV. The CDR3 totals 15 residues. V lost 4 bases and J lost 4, with 14 bases in between. CDR3 residues: CASSSGQTYYNEQFF. In nucleotides, the CDR3 is TGTGCCAGCAGCTCAGGACAGACCTATTACAATGAGCAGTTCTTC. The full variable domain, its missing parts supplied by reference TRBV11-2 and TRBJ2-1, is EAGVAQSPRYKIIEKRQSVAFWCNPISGHATLYWYQQILGQGPKLLIQFQNNGVVDDSQLPKDRFSAERLKGVDSTLKIQPAKLEDSAVYLCASSSGQTYYNEQFFGPGTRLTVL.

In nucleotides, the CDR3 is TGTGCCAGCAGCTTAGGATTCAGCGGGGGCTTTCGCTCCTACAATGAGCAGTTCTTC. Residues: CASSLGFSGGFRSYNEQFF. This chain links TRBV11-2 with TRBJ2-1; 8 bases are shared with TRBD2. Germline V gene lookup returns CDR1 SGHAT and CDR2 FQNNGV. V lost 1 base to trimming and J lost 0 bases; unmatched junction nucleotides: 11. CDR3 length: 19 residues. Variable domain in full (rest from reference TRBV11-2 and TRBJ2-1): EAGVAQSPRYKIIEKRQSVAFWCNPISGHATLYWYQQILGQGPKLLIQFQNNGVVDDSQLPKDRFSAERLKGVDSTLKIQPAKLEDSAVYLCASSLGFSGGFRSYNEQFFGPGTRLTVL.

The rearrangement uses TRBV28 and TRBJ1-5; the D is unclear. V gave up 1 base and J gave up 7 bases, with 11 bases separating them. This CDR3 region has 14 residues. Germline CDR1 MDHEN, CDR2 SYDVKM. The CDR3 DNA reads TGTGCCAGCAGTTTATCCCAGGCTGTCCAGCCCCAGCATTTT. It translates to CASSLSQAVQPQHF. The full variable domain, rest sourced from reference TRBV28 and TRBJ1-5, is DVKVTQSSRYLVKRTGEKVFLECVQDMDHENMFWYRQDPGLGLRLIYFSYDVKMKEKGDIPEGYSVSREKKERFSLILESASTNQTSMYLCASSLSQAVQPQHFGDGTRLSIL.